Listed here are 30 T cell receptor beta chains from one sample, sequenced in a study of PD-1 blockade in classical Hodgkin lymphoma. Only in-frame clones appear in the TCRdb table, and some are missing; sequencing was by immunoSEQ multiplex PCR. This repertoire shows more than 25,000 clones, roughly 90% found once; its top ten account for 0.35%. Indicated time point: newly diagnosed, previously untreated cHL patient sample. Magnetic negative selection was used to purify CD4+ T cells from thawed PBMCs. The sequenced material came from CD4+ T cells from blood. The receptors were sampled from a human donor with classical Hodgkin lymphoma.

CDR3 sequence (DNA): TGCGCCAGCAGCCTGGACAGCTACAATGAGCAGTTCTTC. Encoded protein: CASSLDSYNEQFF. This chain connects TRBV5-1 to TRBJ2-1, with a tentative D call TRBD1 (6 bases). The CDR3 has 13 amino acids. Trimming cost V 4 bases and J 3 bases, with 8 bases left between them. The germline V gene encodes CDR1 SGHRS and CDR2 YFSETQ.

This rearrangement joins TRBV6-1 to TRBJ2-5; D is ambiguous. The CDR3 is 11 amino acids. From germline, CDR1 is MNHNS and CDR2 SASEGT. V lost 8 bases and J 9 bases, leaving 13 bases between the germline ends. DNA of the CDR3: TGTGCCAGCGGCAAACTGGCGTCCCAGTACTTC. Protein product: CASGKLASQYF.

This rearrangement joins TRBV28 to TRBJ2-3; 13 positions match TRBD2. This CDR3 is built from 20 residues. In germline, CDR1 is MDHEN, CDR2 SYDVKM. V trimming: 2 bases; J trimming: 2 bases; junction bases outside the gene matches: 13. CDR3 coding DNA: TGTGCCAGCAGTTTACTCGGACTAGCGGGAGTGGGGGCCGACACAGATACGCAGTATTTT. Amino acids: CASSLLGLAGVGADTDTQYF.

The chain combines TRBV29-1 with TRBJ2-3; 7 positions match TRBD1. Looked up from germline, CDR1 is SQVTM and CDR2 is ANQGSEA. V lost 5 bases to trimming and J lost 1 base; unmatched junction nucleotides: 3. The CDR3 is made up of 13 amino acids. The CDR3 DNA is TGCAGCGTTAGCACAGGGGGCACAGATACGCAGTATTTT. It encodes CSVSTGGTDTQYF.

The V call is TRBV18, the J call TRBJ1-1; the D gene is possibly TRBD1 (5 bases). CDR3 length equals 14 residues. From germline, CDR1 is KGHSH and CDR2 LQKENI. V was trimmed by 5 bases and J by 3 bases, leaving 13 bases between them. DNA for the CDR3: TGTGCCAGCTCAGGTCCAGGGTCGGACACTGAAGCTTTCTTT. Its translation is CASSGPGSDTEAFF.

The J gene is TRBJ1-1, the V gene TRBV6-1; 7 positions agree with TRBD1. V was pared by 7 bases and J by 4 bases, with 9 bases of the junction left unmatched. CDR1 and CDR2 from the germline V gene are MNHNS and SASEGT. The CDR3 covers 14 residues. This CDR3 is CASKQGFSSTEAFF. The CDR3 DNA follows: TGTGCCAGCAAACAGGGGTTTAGTAGCACTGAAGCTTTCTTT.

This rearrangement joins TRBV7-9 to TRBJ2-7; tentative D call: TRBD1 (6 bases). V lost 1 base and J 7 bases, leaving 14 bases between the germline ends. This CDR3 region has 14 residues. Germline CDR1 and CDR2: SEHNR and FQNEAQ (reference sequence). In DNA, the CDR3 is TGTGCCAGCAGCTTAGGGGGGCTAGCCTGGGAGCAGTACTTC. It translates to CASSLGGLAWEQYF.

The chain combines TRBV6-4 with TRBJ2-2, with D perhaps TRBD1 (5 bases). CDR1 and CDR2 (germline): MRHNA, SNTAGT. V was clipped by 6 bases and J by 7 bases, with 15 bases between them. The CDR3 totals 14 residues. The CDR3: CASSDSGFIGELFF. CDR3 nucleotides: TGTGCCAGCAGCGATTCAGGGTTCATCGGGGAGCTGTTTTTT.

This chain links TRBV7-2 with TRBJ2-5, with D hard to call. In germline, CDR1 is SGHTA, CDR2 FQGNSA. Trimming removed 4 bases from V and 5 bases from J, with 5 bases in between. The CDR3 consists of 11 residues. CDR3 protein: CASSSLETQYF. The CDR3 nucleotides read TGTGCCAGCAGCTCATTGGAGACCCAGTACTTC.

This chain connects TRBV4-3 to TRBJ1-5; D is perhaps TRBD1 (6 bases). V gave up 6 bases and J gave up 0 bases, with 12 bases separating them. The length of the CDR3 is 15 residues. The germline gives CDR1 LGHNA, CDR2 YSLEER. CDR3 in amino acids: CASSKGHSSNQPQHF. The CDR3 DNA follows: TGCGCCAGCAGTAAGGGACACAGTAGCAATCAGCCCCAGCATTTT.

In this sample, this clone turned up once. V usage is TRBV6-1 and J usage is TRBJ2-3; D is unresolved. Per the germline V gene, CDR1 is MNHNS and CDR2 is SASEGT. Trimming took 2 bases from V and 5 from J, leaving 8 bases between them. The CDR3 has 13 amino acids. The DNA of the CDR3 is TGTGCCAGCAGTGAACTATCCATAGATACGCAGTATTTT. It yields the protein CASSELSIDTQYF.

The table lists this clone with a count of one. The rearrangement joins TRBV19 to TRBJ1-5; 9 bases fit TRBD1. This CDR3 has 13 residues. V lost 6 bases, J lost 8 bases, and 5 bases stayed unmatched. The germline V gene encodes CDR1 LNHDA and CDR2 SQIVND (reference sequence). The CDR3, as DNA: TGTGCCAGTAGCACAGGGGGCAGAGAGCCCCAGCATTTT. Protein sequence: CASSTGGREPQHF.

V usage is TRBV7-2 and J usage is TRBJ1-6, with 7 bases fitting TRBD1. V trimming: 5 bases; J trimming: 8 bases; junction bases outside the gene matches: 9. This CDR3 has 15 amino acids. Germline V gene data show CDR1 as SGHTA and CDR2 as FQGNSA. CDR3 coding DNA: TGTGCCAGCAGCCCCGGACAGGTGGTTTATTCACCCCTCCACTTT. Its protein is CASSPGQVVYSPLHF. The variable domain in full, with the rest retrieved from reference TRBV7-2 and TRBJ1-6, is GAGVSQSPSNKVTEKGKDVELRCDPISGHTALYWYRQSLGQGLEFLIYFQGNSAPDKSGLPSDRFSAERTGGSVSTLTIQRTQQEDSAVYLCASSPGQVVYSPLHFGNGTRLTVT.

This clone was observed a single time. The chain combines TRBV2 with TRBJ2-1; 8 positions agree with TRBD2. This CDR3 comprises 17 residues. Germline CDR1 reads SNHLY; CDR2 reads FYNNEI. V shed 3 bases and J 0 bases; nucleotides not matched to a gene: 7. CDR3 in DNA: TGTGCCAGCAGTGATAGGATAGCGGGGTTCTCCTACAATGAGCAGTTCTTC. Translating it yields CASSDRIAGFSYNEQFF.

The chain employs TRBV27 and TRBJ2-1; 7 bases agree with TRBD2. From germline, CDR1 is MNHEY and CDR2 SMNVEV (reference sequence). The length of the CDR3 is 15 residues. With 7 bases clipped from V and 5 bases from J, the junction kept 11 bases outside the gene matches. The CDR3 DNA sequence: TGTGCCAGCACGTGGAGGGCACTAGCGAACAATGAGCAGTTCTTC. Protein sequence: CASTWRALANNEQFF.

V and J are TRBV2 and TRBJ1-1; D not certain. CDR3 length: 13 amino acids. With 2 bases removed from V and 0 bases from J, the gap between germline ends came to 4 bases. Germline values: CDR1 SNHLY, CDR2 FYNNEI. CDR3: CASSELVNTEAFF. Here the CDR3 DNA reads TGTGCCAGCAGTGAACTGGTGAACACTGAAGCTTTCTTT. Full variable domain (remainder filled in from reference TRBV2 and TRBJ1-1): EPEVTQTPSHQVTQMGQEVILRCVPISNHLYFYWYRQILGQKVEFLVSFYNNEISEKSEIFDDQFSVERPDGSNFTLKIRSTKLEDSAMYFCASSELVNTEAFFGQGTRLTVV.

This clone was counted once. This chain links TRBV19 with TRBJ1-1; no clear D gene. CDR1 and CDR2 (germline): LNHDA, SQIVND (reference sequence). CDR3 length: 13 amino acids. Between the trimmed V and J ends, which lost 0 bases and 1 base, there was a span of 3 bases. The chain's CDR3 is CASSIERNTEAFF. CDR3 DNA sequence: TGTGCCAGTAGTATAGAGCGGAACACTGAAGCTTTCTTT.

This rearrangement joins TRBV27 to TRBJ1-1; the D gene is possibly TRBD1 (6 bases). The CDR3 has 14 residues. CDR1 and CDR2 from the germline V gene are MNHEY and SMNVEV (reference sequence). Trimming removed 4 bases from V and 1 base from J, with 10 bases in between. CDR3 protein: CASSSADRNTEAFF. CDR3 coding DNA: TGTGCCAGCAGTTCCGCGGACAGGAACACTGAAGCTTTCTTT.

This chain joins TRBV29-1 and TRBJ2-3; D might be TRBD1 or TRBD2, each matching 5 bases. Trimming cost V 4 bases and J 2 bases, with 16 bases left between them. The CDR3 sequence is 15 residues long. Germline CDR1 SQVTM, CDR2 ANQGSEA. The CDR3 loop is CSVARDAASTDTQYF. CDR3 bases: TGCAGCGTTGCACGGGACGCCGCATCCACAGATACGCAGTATTTT.

The chain has TRBV5-1 and TRBJ1-3; D is ambiguous. V was trimmed by 1 base and J by 0 bases, leaving 11 bases between them. The CDR3 loop spans 16 amino acids. The germline V gene encodes CDR1 SGHRS and CDR2 YFSETQ. The CDR3 region is CASSLNYGSSGNTIYF. The CDR3 DNA sequence: TGCGCCAGCAGCTTGAACTACGGGAGCTCTGGAAACACCATATATTTT.

The rearrangement links TRBV15 to TRBJ2-3; D gene unclear. Germline V CDR1 and CDR2: LNHNV, YYDKDF (reference sequence). V lost 10 bases, J lost 4 bases, and 9 bases lay in between. The CDR3 contains 11 residues. CDR3 protein: CAKRLSDTQYF. CDR3 nucleotide sequence: TGTGCCAAACGCCTCTCAGATACGCAGTATTTT.

The rearrangement joins TRBV19 to TRBJ1-4, with a possible D match to TRBD1 (6 bases). Germline assignment: CDR1 LNHDA and CDR2 SQIVND (reference sequence). V lost 5 bases and J lost 7, with 20 bases in between. The CDR3 runs 16 residues. In DNA form, the CDR3 reads TGTGCCAGTAGTGCATTTTCGGGGGCTGTTCGTGAAAAACTGTTTTTT. This codes for CASSAFSGAVREKLFF.

This clone was seen a single time. The DNA of the CDR3 is TGCGCCAGAGCTGCTTTGGCAGGTCCCGGGACCAAAAGCTTCTTAACCTACGAGCAGTACTTC. It yields the protein CARAALAGPGTKSFLTYEQYF. The chain couples TRBV4-1 to TRBJ2-7, with D tentatively TRBD1 or TRBD2 (5 bases each). Germline V gene lookup returns CDR1 MGHRA and CDR2 YSYEKL. This CDR3 comprises 21 residues. V shed 9 bases and J shed 2 bases, with 38 bases lying between them.

The rearrangement uses TRBV7-2 and TRBJ2-5; D is unclear. Trimming left V 1 base short and J 1 base short, with 4 bases between. In germline, CDR1 is SGHTA, CDR2 FQGNSA. The CDR3 contains 13 residues. CDR3 coding DNA: TGTGCCAGCAGCTTAGTTTCCCAAGAGACCCAGTACTTC. This gives the protein CASSLVSQETQYF.

The chain combines TRBV4-1 with TRBJ2-5; D is ambiguous. Near its end, the DNA agrees better with TRBJ2-7, so the J call may be wrong. This CDR3 is 14 amino acids long. Germline CDR1 MGHRA, CDR2 YSYEKL. The CDR3 region has the DNA TGCGCCAGCAGCCAAGATAGACCCCCCTACGAGCAGTACTTC. Protein: CASSQDRPPYEQYF.

The CDR3 sequence is CAIRTGTSGDSEQFF. CDR3 bases: TGTGCCATCAGAACCGGGACTAGCGGTGATAGTGAGCAGTTCTTC. J is TRBJ2-1 and V is TRBV10-3; 11 nucleotides match TRBD2. The V gene end was trimmed by 6 bases and the J gene end by 9 bases; junction bases not matched to a gene: 10. CDR1 and CDR2 (germline): ENHRY, SYGVKD. The CDR3 totals 15 residues.

V usage is TRBV7-6 and J usage is TRBJ2-7; TRBD2 agrees at 9 bases. There are 15 residues in the CDR3. J gave up 4 bases and V 5 bases, and 9 bases lay outside the gene matches. Germline assignment: CDR1 SGHVS and CDR2 FNYEAQ. The DNA for the CDR3 is TGTGCCAGCAGCCAACCGGGACTAGCCTTATACGAGCAGTACTTC. Protein product: CASSQPGLALYEQYF.

This clone was recorded a few times. This rearrangement joins TRBV28 to TRBJ2-7; 7 positions agree with TRBD2. The V gene's germline CDR1 is MDHEN and CDR2 SYDVKM. There are 15 residues in the CDR3. The ends lost 7 bases at V and 3 bases at J; junction bases unmatched: 12. The CDR3 nucleotides are TGTGCCAGCAACCCTGGGAGCGGGGCAGTCTACGAGCAGTACTTC. Its translation: CASNPGSGAVYEQYF. The full variable domain, rest sourced from reference TRBV28 and TRBJ2-7, is DVKVTQSSRYLVKRTGEKVFLECVQDMDHENMFWYRQDPGLGLRLIYFSYDVKMKEKGDIPEGYSVSREKKERFSLILESASTNQTSMYLCASNPGSGAVYEQYFGPGTRLTVT.

The sample holds one count of this clone. In DNA form, the CDR3 reads TGTGCCAGCACCCCAGGAAGCCTAGCGGGAGCGGGGGAGCTGTTTTTT. This translates into CASTPGSLAGAGELFF. The V and J genes are TRBV7-2 and TRBJ2-2, with 10 bases that match TRBD2. V shed 7 bases, J shed 8 bases, and the junction held 13 bases outside the gene matches. Germline-derived CDR1 and CDR2 are SGHTA and FQGNSA. This CDR3 has 16 amino acids.

V is TRBV29-1 and J is TRBJ2-7, with 9 bases aligning to TRBD2. This CDR3 is 13 amino acids long. The germline CDR1 and CDR2 sequences are SQVTM and ANQGSEA. Trimming cost V 4 bases and J 6 bases; bases outside gene matches: 7. CDR3 protein: CSVGPSGTSEQYF. The CDR3 coding sequence is TGCAGCGTTGGTCCTAGCGGGACGTCCGAGCAGTACTTC.